Listed below are T cell receptor beta chains from one sample, sequenced in a study of cytotoxic CD8 clonotypes in ibrutinib-treated CLL. The protocol was immunoSEQ multiplex PCR, while the TCRdb copy is restricted to in-frame clones and leaves out a portion. The profile shows 150,000 or so clones, around 77% of them singletons. The sequencing here drew on PBMCs, taken after 12 months of ibrutinib treatment. The receptors here all came from a human donor with chronic lymphocytic leukemia. Both conserved end residues are part of each CDR3.

v_gene: TRBV6-5; len: 15; j_gene: TRBJ1-5; CDR3aa: CASSYSGVSNQPQHF
v_gene: TRBV7-8; len: 13; j_gene: TRBJ2-7; CDR3aa: CASSLDNNYEQYF
v_gene: TRBV2; len: 15; j_gene: TRBJ2-2; CDR3aa: CASRGVAGPTGELFF
v_gene: TRBV7-6; len: 15; j_gene: TRBJ2-6; CDR3aa: CASSPIFSGANVLTF
v_gene: TRBV18; len: 15; j_gene: TRBJ1-3; CDR3aa: CASSRDRGPGNTIYF
v_gene: TRBV7-2; len: 16; j_gene: TRBJ2-4; CDR3aa: CASSLDNLLAKNIQYF
v_gene: TRBV27; len: 17; j_gene: TRBJ2-3; CDR3aa: CASSPRIAGGGTDTQYF
v_gene: TRBV6-5; len: 15; j_gene: TRBJ1-3; CDR3aa: CASSPGASSGNTIYF
v_gene: TRBV27; len: 15; j_gene: TRBJ1-3; CDR3aa: CASSLGATSGNTIYF
v_gene: TRBV19; len: 11; j_gene: TRBJ2-7; CDR3aa: CASSPSYEQYF
v_gene: TRBV7-2; len: 12; j_gene: TRBJ2-7; CDR3aa: CASSGTGPEQYF
v_gene: TRBV28; len: 13; j_gene: TRBJ2-1; CDR3aa: CASSFVVKPEQFF
v_gene: TRBV6-5; len: 15; j_gene: TRBJ2-3; CDR3aa: CASSYSIARADTQYF
v_gene: TRBV21-1; len: 16; j_gene: TRBJ2-7; CDR3aa: CASRESGYSDSYEQYF
v_gene: TRBV7-9; len: 13; j_gene: TRBJ1-2; CDR3aa: CASGLGIGYGYTF
v_gene: TRBV4-3; len: 15; j_gene: TRBJ2-7; CDR3aa: CASSQGASGSYEQYF
v_gene: TRBV28; len: 15; j_gene: TRBJ1-4; CDR3aa: CASSLYRGRYEKLFF
v_gene: TRBV4-1; len: 12; j_gene: TRBJ2-1; CDR3aa: CASSQAGGSRFF
v_gene: TRBV6-1; len: 18; j_gene: TRBJ2-7; CDR3aa: CASSEQGDRWARRYEQYF
v_gene: TRBV7-2; len: 13; j_gene: TRBJ1-4; CDR3aa: CASRVPGGEKLFF
v_gene: TRBV28; len: 12; j_gene: TRBJ2-7; CDR3aa: CASRDRAYEQYF
v_gene: TRBV7-7; len: 16; j_gene: TRBJ2-2; CDR3aa: CASSDRTLAGTGELFF
v_gene: TRBV6-5; len: 14; j_gene: TRBJ2-3; CDR3aa: CASSSGISTDTQYF
v_gene: TRBV7-3; len: 14; j_gene: TRBJ1-2; CDR3aa: CASSSSREGHGYTF
v_gene: TRBV29-1; len: 14; j_gene: TRBJ1-2; CDR3aa: CSAGTGNTNYGYTF
v_gene: TRBV7-2; len: 15; j_gene: TRBJ1-5; CDR3aa: CASSEKAFGNQPQHF
v_gene: TRBV4-1; len: 14; j_gene: NA; CDR3aa: CASSRNRGSYEQYF
v_gene: TRBV28; len: 18; j_gene: TRBJ2-7; CDR3aa: CASSLLILRTGQHYEQYF
v_gene: TRBV7-8; len: 14; j_gene: TRBJ2-2; CDR3aa: CASSFFTVAGELFF
v_gene: TRBV7-8; len: 15; j_gene: TRBJ1-3; CDR3aa: CASSPRGGVGNTIYF
v_gene: TRBV28; len: 14; j_gene: TRBJ1-5; CDR3aa: CASTQGASNQPQHF
v_gene: TRBV14; len: 16; j_gene: TRBJ2-5; CDR3aa: CASSQVRGGGAKTQYF
v_gene: TRBV7-9; len: 14; j_gene: TRBJ2-2; CDR3aa: CASSLTGVPGELFF
v_gene: TRBV7-8; len: 15; j_gene: TRBJ1-2; CDR3aa: CASSLSRQGNYGYTF
v_gene: TRBV18; len: 15; j_gene: TRBJ1-2; CDR3aa: CASSPPGTATNSYTF
v_gene: TRBV6-5; len: 13; j_gene: TRBJ1-1; CDR3aa: CASSGRVPTEAFF
v_gene: TRBV28; len: 12; j_gene: TRBJ1-2; CDR3aa: CASGDRNYGYTF
v_gene: TRBV7-9; len: 15; j_gene: TRBJ1-6; CDR3aa: CASSSRPIGLSPLHF
v_gene: TRBV9; len: 16; j_gene: TRBJ2-7; CDR3aa: CASSGFGAEPLYEQYF
v_gene: TRBV28; len: 17; j_gene: TRBJ1-2; CDR3aa: CASSPGTRGLGGYGYTF
v_gene: TRBV5-1; len: 14; j_gene: TRBJ1-2; CDR3aa: CASSREQGLYGYTF
v_gene: TRBV4-1; len: 13; j_gene: TRBJ2-3; CDR3aa: CASSQGPPDTQYF
v_gene: TRBV7-9; len: 15; j_gene: TRBJ2-7; CDR3aa: CASSHRRDTSYEQYF